One and the same sample provided the 27 T cell receptor beta chains below, sequenced in a study of Ad26.COV2.S vaccination and SARS-CoV-2 variants. The treatment: over 15 received Ad26.COV2.S at low or high dose, single or two shots; about five received placebo; per-sample allocation not given. Sampling took place 63 days after the first vaccine or placebo injection. The assay was immunoSEQ multiplex PCR, and TCRdb's table has in-frame clones only and misses some. Here the sample spans about 400,000 clones, roughly 90% being singletons. Material: peripheral blood, obtained in a trial of Ad26.COV2.S vaccine versus placebo. These TCRs come from a person aged 18-60 years who received the Ad26.COV2.S COVID-19 vaccine or a placebo.

This rearrangement joins TRBV5-1 to TRBJ2-1; D ambiguous. Looked up from germline, CDR1 is SGHRS and CDR2 is YFSETQ. The CDR3 contains 13 residues. Trimming removed 0 bases at V and 6 bases at J, with 7 bases between. The CDR3 here is CASSLAASNEQFF. The CDR3 region has the DNA TGCGCCAGCAGCTTGGCGGCTTCCAATGAGCAGTTCTTC.

The chain links TRBV6-5 to TRBJ1-2, with 8 bases matching TRBD1. From germline, CDR1 is MNHEY and CDR2 SVGAGI. The V gene end was trimmed by 6 bases and the J gene end by 2 bases; junction bases not matched to a gene: 5. This CDR3 is 14 amino acids long. CDR3 protein: CASRVGQGNYGYTF. In nucleotides, the CDR3 is TGTGCCAGCAGGGTTGGACAGGGCAACTATGGCTACACCTTC.

J is TRBJ2-1 and V is TRBV10-2; 9 bases map to TRBD1. Germline V gives CDR1 WSHSY, CDR2 SAAADI. Unmatched junction bases numbered 10, after V lost 7 bases and J lost 0 bases. The CDR3 runs 17 residues. The CDR3 spells CASTGQGQSISYNEQFF. The CDR3 bases are TGCGCCAGCACCGGACAGGGGCAAAGTATCTCCTACAATGAGCAGTTCTTC.

This rearrangement joins TRBV30 to TRBJ1-1; D is uncertain. Germline CDR1 GTSNPN, CDR2 SVGIG (reference sequence). Trimming removed 0 bases from V and 0 bases from J, with 8 bases in between. The CDR3 extends over 14 amino acids. In DNA, the CDR3 is TGTGCCTGGAGTGTTGACGGGCTGAACACTGAAGCTTTCTTT. This encodes CAWSVDGLNTEAFF.

This chain links TRBV19 with TRBJ1-6, with TRBD1 as a possible D gene (6 bases). The CDR3 extends over 16 amino acids. From germline, CDR1 is LNHDA and CDR2 SQIVND (reference sequence). Trimming cost V 7 bases and J 8 bases, with 21 bases left between them. The CDR3 DNA follows: TGTGCCAGTATAGACGGGAGCAACAGGGTTGATTCACCCCTCCACTTT. It encodes CASIDGSNRVDSPLHF.

This clone has only one observation. V is TRBV20-1 and J is TRBJ1-1; TRBD1 agrees at 10 bases. The length of the CDR3 is 12 residues. Germline V lookup: CDR1 DFQATT, CDR2 SNEGSKA (reference sequence). The ends lost 3 bases at V and 8 bases at J; junction bases unmatched: 3. CDR3 in amino acids: CSASEDRGEAFF. The CDR3 bases are TGCAGTGCTAGTGAGGACAGGGGGGAAGCTTTCTTT.

This chain links TRBV10-2 with TRBJ2-7; D is unclear. Trimming left V 6 bases short and J 9 bases short, with 6 bases between. This CDR3 contains 9 residues. CDR1 and CDR2 (germline): WSHSY, SAAADI. CDR3 bases: TGCGCCAGCAGGACAAGGCAGTACTTC. This translates into CASRTRQYF.

The chain links TRBV7-9 to TRBJ1-2; 7 nucleotides agree with TRBD1. Germline V gene sequence: CDR1 SEHNR, CDR2 FQNEAQ (reference sequence). After removal of 5 bases from V and 8 bases from J, the junction contained 8 bases not matched to a gene. This CDR3 region has 13 residues. Here the CDR3 DNA reads TGTGCCAGCAGCGCAGACAGGGCCCGGGGCTACACCTTC. This codes for CASSADRARGYTF.

This chain links TRBV28 with TRBJ1-3, with 10 bases identical to TRBD1. The V gene's germline CDR1 is MDHEN and CDR2 SYDVKM. Trimming at V came to 6 bases and at J to 3 bases, leaving 11 bases not matched to a gene. CDR3 length: 17 amino acids. In nucleotides, the CDR3 is TGTGCCAGCAGGAAACTCGTGGGGACAGGGGTTGGAAACACCATATATTTT. Encoded protein: CASRKLVGTGVGNTIYF.

V is TRBV27 and J is TRBJ1-1; tentative D call: TRBD1 (6 bases). The CDR3 has 13 residues. Germline lookup yields CDR1 MNHEY and CDR2 SMNVEV (reference sequence). V lost 5 bases to trimming and J lost 4 bases, with 11 bases between them. The CDR3 spells CASSQGQLTEAFF. The CDR3 DNA is TGTGCCAGCAGTCAAGGACAGCTCACTGAAGCTTTCTTT.

The chain links TRBV20-1 to TRBJ2-7; tentatively, D is TRBD2 (5 bases). This CDR3 contains 11 residues. V was cut by 5 bases and J by 2 bases, with 7 bases left in between. Per the germline V gene, CDR1 is DFQATT and CDR2 is SNEGSKA (reference sequence). CDR3 sequence reads: CSAAGTYEQYF. DNA for the CDR3: TGCAGTGCTGCGGGTACCTACGAGCAGTACTTC.

The CDR3 DNA follows: TGTGCCAGCAGATCCGGGACTAGCGGGGGAGGGCAGTTCTTC. It specifies CASRSGTSGGGQFF. The rearrangement joins TRBV6-5 to TRBJ2-1; 14 bases are shared with TRBD2. V trimming: 6 bases; J trimming: 12 bases; junction bases outside the gene matches: 7. The CDR3 runs 14 residues. The germline V gene encodes CDR1 MNHEY and CDR2 SVGAGI.

The CDR3 DNA is TGCGCCAGCAGCGGCGGGACTTTCCGGACCTACGAGCAGTACTTC. As protein: CASSGGTFRTYEQYF. V is TRBV4-1 and J is TRBJ2-7, with D possibly being TRBD2 (6 bases). Germline V lookup: CDR1 MGHRA, CDR2 YSYEKL. The germline V and J ends were trimmed by 5 bases and 2 bases, with 16 bases remaining between them. This CDR3 contains 15 residues.

The rearrangement joins TRBV6-2 or TRBV6-3 to TRBJ1-6; weak D call: TRBD1 (6 bases). The CDR3 spans 17 residues. The V gene lost 6 bases and the J gene lost 3 bases, with 18 bases spanning the gap. Germline assignment: CDR1 MNHEY and CDR2 SVGEGT. Written as DNA, the CDR3 is TGTGCCAGCAGCCCCCCAGGACAGACCCGCTATAATTCACCCCTCCACTTT. It is translated as CASSPPGQTRYNSPLHF.

The J gene is TRBJ2-4, the V gene TRBV5-4; 7 bases fit TRBD2. This CDR3 spans 17 amino acids. With 0 bases clipped from V and 5 bases from J, the junction kept 11 bases outside the gene matches. CDR1 is SGHNT and CDR2 is YYREEE in the germline V gene (reference sequence). CDR3 in amino acids: CASSLGGGFREQNIQYF. CDR3 nucleotide sequence: TGTGCCAGCAGCTTGGGGGGGGGTTTTAGGGAGCAAAACATTCAGTACTTC.

This chain links TRBV6-5 with TRBJ1-2, with a tentative D call TRBD1 (5 bases). Germline CDR1 MNHEY, CDR2 SVGAGI. Trimming pared 0 bases from V and 4 bases from J, leaving 6 bases between. The CDR3 spans 13 residues. CDR3 nucleotide sequence: TGTGCCAGCAGTTACTCGACAGCCTATGGCTACACCTTC. Its translation: CASSYSTAYGYTF.

This clone was found a few times. The rearrangement joins TRBV19 to TRBJ2-7; a weak D match, TRBD1 (5 bases). The CDR3 runs 13 residues. V lost 9 bases to trimming and J lost 5 bases, with 17 bases between them. CDR1 is LNHDA and CDR2 is SQIVND in the germline V gene (reference sequence). The CDR3 DNA reads as TGTGCCAGGGTGGGCAGGGTCTGTGACGAGCAGTACTTC. It encodes CARVGRVCDEQYF.

The table lists this clone with a count of one. The chain carries TRBV2 and TRBJ1-4; maybe TRBD1 (6 bases). This CDR3 is 16 amino acids long. CDR1 SNHLY and CDR2 FYNNEI come from the germline V gene. V lost 6 bases to trimming and J lost 7 bases, with 21 bases between them. In DNA form, the CDR3 reads TGTGCCAGCAGGCGGGGCTCCAGGGGCGCGGGTGAAAAACTGTTTTTT. Translation: CASRRGSRGAGEKLFF. Drawing the rest from reference TRBV2 and TRBJ1-4, the complete variable domain is EPEVTQTPSHQVTQMGQEVILRCVPISNHLYFYWYRQILGQKVEFLVSFYNNEISEKSEIFDDQFSVERPDGSNFTLKIRSTKLEDSAMYFCASRRGSRGAGEKLFFGSGTQLSVL.

The chain has TRBV6-6 and TRBJ1-5; D is undetermined. This CDR3 has 16 amino acids. The V and J ends lost 0 bases and 0 bases respectively, with 9 bases between them. CDR1 is MNHNY, CDR2 SVGAGI, per germline (reference sequence). This CDR3 reads CASSYSHDNSNQPQHF. CDR3 nucleotide sequence: TGTGCCAGCAGTTACTCACACGACAATAGCAATCAGCCCCAGCATTTT.

The J gene is TRBJ2-1, the V gene TRBV6-5; a weak D match, TRBD2 (6 bases). The CDR3 has 13 residues. V lost 2 bases and J lost 7, with 9 bases in between. Germline assignment: CDR1 MNHEY and CDR2 SVGAGI. Here the CDR3 reads CASSYTRGNEQFF. DNA for the CDR3: TGTGCCAGCAGTTACACCCGGGGGAATGAGCAGTTCTTC.

This clone was seen just once. V gene TRBV19 combines with J gene TRBJ1-5; D possibly corresponds to TRBD1 (6 bases). This CDR3 contains 17 residues. From germline, CDR1 is LNHDA and CDR2 SQIVND (reference sequence). V lost 0 bases, J lost 4 bases, and 16 bases lay in between. CDR3 amino acids: CASSIEVGRGINQPQHF. The DNA of the CDR3 is TGTGCCAGTAGTATAGAAGTGGGCAGGGGAATAAATCAGCCCCAGCATTTT.

This chain connects TRBV30 to TRBJ2-1; D gene unclear. The CDR3 contains 11 residues. Germline-derived CDR1 and CDR2 are GTSNPN and SVGIG (reference sequence). V was pared by 3 bases and J by 8 bases, with 8 bases between. CDR3 loop: CAWRSVYEQFF. The CDR3 bases are TGTGCCTGGAGATCTGTCTATGAGCAGTTCTTC.

This clone was observed a few times. Other DNA sequences in this specimen translate into the identical CDR3. The chain carries TRBV6-5 and TRBJ1-2; D is unclear. V was cut by 2 bases and J by 5 bases, with 6 bases left in between. CDR1 is MNHEY and CDR2 is SVGAGI in the germline V gene. The CDR3 extends over 12 amino acids. The CDR3 reads CASSYSGYGYTF. The CDR3 DNA reads as TGTGCCAGCAGTTACAGCGGATATGGCTACACCTTC.

This clone was seen a single time. The chain couples TRBV5-1 to TRBJ1-2, with 7 bases matching TRBD1. The V gene's germline CDR1 is SGHRS and CDR2 YFSETQ. With V trimmed by 3 bases and J by 7 bases, 3 bases remained unmatched. This CDR3 comprises 12 residues. Written as DNA, the CDR3 is TGCGCCAGCAGCTGGGACAGTGTTGGCTACACCTTC. Translated: CASSWDSVGYTF.

This rearrangement joins TRBV6-6 to TRBJ2-7, with D possibly called TRBD1 or TRBD2 (6 bases each). Germline V gene data show CDR1 as MNHNY and CDR2 as SVGAGI (reference sequence). V lost 8 bases and J 3 bases, leaving 8 bases between the germline ends. The CDR3 length is 11 residues. CDR3 in amino acids: CASGGGYEQYF. The CDR3 coding sequence is TGTGCCAGCGGAGGGGGCTACGAGCAGTACTTC.

This clone was seen a handful of times. V is TRBV25-1 and J is TRBJ2-7, with D uncertain. The CDR3 is 12 amino acids. Trimming stripped 7 bases from V and 9 bases from J, with 16 bases between. Germline V gives CDR1 MGHDK, CDR2 SYGVNS. CDR3 residues: CASTLGNDGQYF. CDR3 nucleotides: TGTGCCAGCACCCTCGGCAACGACGGGCAGTACTTC.

This rearrangement joins TRBV6-6 to TRBJ1-2, with TRBD1 identical over 8 bases. Per germline, CDR1 MNHNY and CDR2 SVGAGI (reference sequence). V shed 4 bases, J shed 7 bases, and the junction held 11 bases outside the gene matches. This CDR3 contains 15 residues. The DNA of the CDR3 is TGTGCCAGCAGTTCAGGGGGCGGCGATCTGAGTGGCTACACCTTC. This encodes CASSSGGGDLSGYTF.